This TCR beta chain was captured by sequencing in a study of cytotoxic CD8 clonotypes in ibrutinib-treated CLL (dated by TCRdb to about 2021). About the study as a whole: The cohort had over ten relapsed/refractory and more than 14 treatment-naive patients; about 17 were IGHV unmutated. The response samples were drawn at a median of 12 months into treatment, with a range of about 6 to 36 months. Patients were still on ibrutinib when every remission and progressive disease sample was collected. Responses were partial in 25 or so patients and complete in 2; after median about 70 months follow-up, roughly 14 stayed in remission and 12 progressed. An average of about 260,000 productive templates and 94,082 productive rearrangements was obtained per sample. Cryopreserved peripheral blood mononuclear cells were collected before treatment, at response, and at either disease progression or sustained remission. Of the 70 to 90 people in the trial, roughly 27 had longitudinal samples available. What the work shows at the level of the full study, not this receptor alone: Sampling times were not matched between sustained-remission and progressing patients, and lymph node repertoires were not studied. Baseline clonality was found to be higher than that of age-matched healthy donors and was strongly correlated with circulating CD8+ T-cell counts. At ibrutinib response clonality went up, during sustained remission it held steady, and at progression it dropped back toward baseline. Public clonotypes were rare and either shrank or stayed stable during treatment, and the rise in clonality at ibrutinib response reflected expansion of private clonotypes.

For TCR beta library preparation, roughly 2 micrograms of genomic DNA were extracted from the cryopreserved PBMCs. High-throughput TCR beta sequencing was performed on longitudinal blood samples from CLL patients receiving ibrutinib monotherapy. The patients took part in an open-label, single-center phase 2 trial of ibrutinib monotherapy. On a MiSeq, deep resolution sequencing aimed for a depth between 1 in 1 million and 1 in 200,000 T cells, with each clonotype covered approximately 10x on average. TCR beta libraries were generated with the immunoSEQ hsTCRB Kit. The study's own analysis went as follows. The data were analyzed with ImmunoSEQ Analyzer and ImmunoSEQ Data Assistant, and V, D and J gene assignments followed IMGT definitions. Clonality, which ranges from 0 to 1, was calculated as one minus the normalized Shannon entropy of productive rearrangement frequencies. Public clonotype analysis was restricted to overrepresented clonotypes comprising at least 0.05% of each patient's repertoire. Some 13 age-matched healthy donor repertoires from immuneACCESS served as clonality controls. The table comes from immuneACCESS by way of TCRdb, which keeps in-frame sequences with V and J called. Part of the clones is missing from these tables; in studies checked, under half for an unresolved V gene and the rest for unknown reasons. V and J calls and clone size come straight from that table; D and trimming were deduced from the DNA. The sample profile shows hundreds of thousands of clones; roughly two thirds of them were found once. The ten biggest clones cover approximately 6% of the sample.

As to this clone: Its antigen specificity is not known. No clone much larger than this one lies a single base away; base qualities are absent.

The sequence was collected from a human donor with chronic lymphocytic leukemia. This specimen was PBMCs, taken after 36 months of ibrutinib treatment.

The encoded CDR3 is CASSTLPGGEQFF. Read as DNA, the sequence is TGTGCCAGCAGCACCTTACCGGGCGGTGAGCAGTTCTTC. The V and J segments used are TRBV9 and TRBJ2-1, with no D gene named confidently. The germline V gene encodes CDR1 SGDLS and CDR2 YYNGEE. Trimming at the junction amounts to 4 bases on V and 9 bases on J, and the germline ends lie 14 bases apart. Inclusive of the bounding cysteine and phenylalanine, the CDR3 is 13 residues long. Solely the CDR3 DNA is kept, with 39 bases framed from the first base. The entire variable domain, with the stretches around the CDR3 drawn from the reference TRBV9 and TRBJ2-1 proteins, is DSGVTQTPKHLITATGQRVTLRCSPRSGDLSVYWYQQSLDQGLQFLIQYYNGEERAKGNILERFSAQQFPDLHSELNLSSLELGDSALYFCASSTLPGGEQFFGPGTRLTVL.